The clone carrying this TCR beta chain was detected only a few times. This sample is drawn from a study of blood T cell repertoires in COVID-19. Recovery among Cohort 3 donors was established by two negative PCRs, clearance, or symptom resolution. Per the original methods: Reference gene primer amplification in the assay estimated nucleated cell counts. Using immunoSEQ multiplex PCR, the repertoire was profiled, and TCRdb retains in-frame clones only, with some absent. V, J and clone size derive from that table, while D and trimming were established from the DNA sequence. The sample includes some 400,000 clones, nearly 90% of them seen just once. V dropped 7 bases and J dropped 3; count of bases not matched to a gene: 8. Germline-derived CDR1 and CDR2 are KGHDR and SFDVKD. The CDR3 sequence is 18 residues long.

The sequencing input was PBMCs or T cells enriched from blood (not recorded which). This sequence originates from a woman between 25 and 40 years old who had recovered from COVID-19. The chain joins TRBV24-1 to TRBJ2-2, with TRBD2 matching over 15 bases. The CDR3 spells CATSWTSGRAWDTGELFF. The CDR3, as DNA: TGTGCCACCAGCTGGACTAGCGGGAGGGCCTGGGACACCGGGGAGCTGTTTTTT.